Detailed here is one T cell receptor (beta chain). Under the authors' procedure: Estimates of nucleated cell counts were drawn from the amplification of reference gene primers. TCRdb's copy holds only in-frame clones and misses some; the assay was immunoSEQ multiplex PCR. V and J calls and clone size follow that table, whereas D and trimming were derived from the DNA. This table holds around 250,000 clones, approximately 81% found once. The data stem from a study of blood T cell repertoires in COVID-19. Study as a whole: Acute and convalescent COVID-19 samples came from the United States, Italy and Spain. The analysed material was cDNA or gDNA that came from T cells, B-cell-depleted T cells, or PBMCs.

This receptor was identified in a woman in her late teens or twenties with acute or convalescent COVID-19. Sequenced input: peripheral blood.

CDR3 region: CSVAEGRTNSPLHF. The CDR3 bases are TGCAGCGTTGCGGAGGGGCGGACTAATTCACCCCTCCACTTT. V usage is TRBV29-1 and J usage is TRBJ1-6; a weak D match, TRBD1 (5 bases). CDR1 is SQVTM, CDR2 ANQGSEA, per germline. CDR3 length equals 14 residues. With 4 bases removed from V and 6 bases from J, the gap between germline ends came to 13 bases.